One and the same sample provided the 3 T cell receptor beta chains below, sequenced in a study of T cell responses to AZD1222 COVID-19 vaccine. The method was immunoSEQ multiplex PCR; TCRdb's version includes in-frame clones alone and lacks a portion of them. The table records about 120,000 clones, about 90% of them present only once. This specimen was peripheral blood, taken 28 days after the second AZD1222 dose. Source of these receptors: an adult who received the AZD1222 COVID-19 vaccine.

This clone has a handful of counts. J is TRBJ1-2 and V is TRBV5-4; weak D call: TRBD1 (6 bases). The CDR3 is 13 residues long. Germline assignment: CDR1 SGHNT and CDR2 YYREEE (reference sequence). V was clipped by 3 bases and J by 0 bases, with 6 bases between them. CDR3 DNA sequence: TGTGCCAGCAGCTGGGACACTAACTATGGCTACACCTTC. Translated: CASSWDTNYGYTF.

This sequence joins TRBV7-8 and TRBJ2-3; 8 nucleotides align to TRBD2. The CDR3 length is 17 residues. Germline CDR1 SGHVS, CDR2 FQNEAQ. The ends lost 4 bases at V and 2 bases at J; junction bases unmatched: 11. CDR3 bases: TGTGCCAGCAGCTCGCTCGGGGGGGCGGGGCCCACAGATACGCAGTATTTT. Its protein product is CASSSLGGAGPTDTQYF.

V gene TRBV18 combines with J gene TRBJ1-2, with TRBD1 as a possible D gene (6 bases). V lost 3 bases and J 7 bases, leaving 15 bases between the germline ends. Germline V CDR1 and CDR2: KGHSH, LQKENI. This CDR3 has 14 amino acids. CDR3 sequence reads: CASSPAGDESGYTF. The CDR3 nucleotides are TGTGCCAGCTCACCGGCAGGGGATGAGAGTGGCTACACCTTC.